This section outlines one T cell receptor beta chain sequence together with its context. Its antigen is as yet unknown. The CDR3 loop spans 16 amino acids. The germline CDR1 and CDR2 sequences are MGHRA and YSYEKL. The data derive from a study of CXCR3-negative and CXCR3-positive naive CD8 T cells. Study observations and caveats: TRBV-TRBJ usage was alike in naive CXCR3-negative and CXCR3-positive cells but differed in memory cells. Researchers report that CXCR3-positive naive cells carry more hydrophobic TRB CDR3s than CXCR3-negative naive cells.

All TRB cDNA libraries came from 5' RACE performed with UMI labels. TCRdb reanalyzed the 5' RACE reads, giving one entry per CDR3 protein sequence and no DNA. In all, the sample yields over 100,000 distinct CDR3 sequences. Material: naive CXCR3+ CD8+ T cells from blood. Subset meaning: CD45RO-CCR7+CD27+CD95- naive CD8+ T cells expressing CXCR3 (TNR3+). The TCR was taken from a human donor in good health. Some clones in this sample may be carry-over from other donors' samples. The chain couples TRBV4-1 to TRBJ2-1; TCRdb's D call of TRBD1 is untestable without DNA. This CDR3 reads CASSQRAGTGRNEQFF.